This T cell receptor beta chain is drawn from a study of regulatory T cells in long-lasting Graves disease. The germline V gene has CDR1 SEHNR and CDR2 FQNEAQ (reference sequence). The CDR3 runs to 17 residues. Remarks on this clonotype: Antigen specificity is unknown. Given a much more abundant clone one base away, this may be a read error.

CDR3 regions were amplified by Arm-PCR using iRepertoire HTBI primers to build TCR beta libraries. In TCRdb, the multiplex PCR reads were re-called with MiXCR into one record per CDR3 protein. Of more than 400,000 distinct CDR3 sequences detected, under 20% appear once; the ten largest clones hold 12%. Findings of the study overall: Persistent patients shared about 3,000 public clonotypes among themselves. Newly diagnosed patients shared fewer, at nearly 1,000.

The sample's time point: newly diagnosed GD, antithyroid drugs for less than 3 months. TCR sequences were obtained from RNA taken from PBMCs. This sample also appeared in a second study, on T cells in Graves' hyperthyroidism and ophthalmopathy.

The sample in question was peripheral blood mononuclear cells (PBMCs), obtained at new diagnosis, from a patient treated with antithyroid drugs. The rearrangement links TRBV7-9 to TRBJ2-3, with D unresolved. The closer fit of TRBJ1-5 to the DNA end suggests the J call may be wrong. The receptor was derived from a man aged 40-55 years with Graves disease. The CDR3 is CASSLRAGRTGTDTQHF. In DNA form, the CDR3 reads TGTGCCAGCAGCTTACGAGCCGGGCGAACGGGCACAGATACGCAGCATTTT.